This TCR beta chain was sequenced for a study of tumor-infiltrating lymphocytes in localized non-small cell lung cancer. Sequencing used immunoSEQ multiplex PCR; TCRdb keeps in-frame clones, though not all of them. The sample carries about 24,000 clones, under 75% recorded once. This CDR3 is built from 14 residues. The V segment lost 2 bases and the J segment 7 bases; nucleotides outside the gene matches: 3. Germline V lookup: CDR1 SGHAT, CDR2 FQNNGV. The rearrangement uses TRBV11-2 and TRBJ1-4, with 8 bases identical to TRBD1. The receptor was derived from a human donor with non-small cell lung cancer. The sample consisted of lung tumor tissue. CDR3 DNA sequence: TGTGCCAGCAGCTTACGGACAGGGATTGAAAAACTGTTTTTT. This gives the protein CASSLRTGIEKLFF.